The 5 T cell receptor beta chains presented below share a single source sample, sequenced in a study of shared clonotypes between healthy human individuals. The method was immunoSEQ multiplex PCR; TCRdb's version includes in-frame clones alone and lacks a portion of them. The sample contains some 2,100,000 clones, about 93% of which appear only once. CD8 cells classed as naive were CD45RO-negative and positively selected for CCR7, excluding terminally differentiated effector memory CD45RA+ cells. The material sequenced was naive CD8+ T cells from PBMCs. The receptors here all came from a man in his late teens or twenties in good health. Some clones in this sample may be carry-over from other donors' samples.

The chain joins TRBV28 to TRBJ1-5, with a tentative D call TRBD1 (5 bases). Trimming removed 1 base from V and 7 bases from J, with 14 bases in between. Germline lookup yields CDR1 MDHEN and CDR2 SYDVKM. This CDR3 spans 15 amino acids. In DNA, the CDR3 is TGTGCCAGCAGTTTATACGGTGGGGGAACCCAGCCCCAGCATTTT. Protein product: CASSLYGGGTQPQHF.

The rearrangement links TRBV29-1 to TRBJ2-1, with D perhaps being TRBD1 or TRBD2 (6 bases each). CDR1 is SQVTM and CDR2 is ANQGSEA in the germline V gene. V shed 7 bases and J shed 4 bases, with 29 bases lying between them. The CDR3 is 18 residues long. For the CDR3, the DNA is TGCAGCGGGAACCGGGACTGGGGGGCCGGGACTGTTTACAATGAGCAGTTCTTC. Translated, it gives CSGNRDWGAGTVYNEQFF.

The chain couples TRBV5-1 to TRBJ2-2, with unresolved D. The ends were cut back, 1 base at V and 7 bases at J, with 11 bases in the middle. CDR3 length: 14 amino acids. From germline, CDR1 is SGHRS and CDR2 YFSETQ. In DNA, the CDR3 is TGCGCCAGCAGCTTGACGACACCCGGCGGGGAGCTGTTTTTT. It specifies CASSLTTPGGELFF.

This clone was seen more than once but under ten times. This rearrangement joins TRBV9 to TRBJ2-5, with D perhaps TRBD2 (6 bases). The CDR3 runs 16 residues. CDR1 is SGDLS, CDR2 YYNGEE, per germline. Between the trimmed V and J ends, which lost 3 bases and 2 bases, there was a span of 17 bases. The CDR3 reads CASSEGRVGLQETQYF. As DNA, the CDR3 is TGTGCCAGCAGCGAGGGGCGGGTGGGACTGCAAGAGACCCAGTACTTC.

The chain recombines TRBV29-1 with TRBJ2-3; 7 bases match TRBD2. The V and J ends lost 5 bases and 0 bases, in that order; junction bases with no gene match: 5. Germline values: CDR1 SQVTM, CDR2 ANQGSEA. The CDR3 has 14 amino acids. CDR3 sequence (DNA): TGCAGCGTTCGCGGGAGAGGGAGCACAGATACGCAGTATTTT. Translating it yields CSVRGRGSTDTQYF.